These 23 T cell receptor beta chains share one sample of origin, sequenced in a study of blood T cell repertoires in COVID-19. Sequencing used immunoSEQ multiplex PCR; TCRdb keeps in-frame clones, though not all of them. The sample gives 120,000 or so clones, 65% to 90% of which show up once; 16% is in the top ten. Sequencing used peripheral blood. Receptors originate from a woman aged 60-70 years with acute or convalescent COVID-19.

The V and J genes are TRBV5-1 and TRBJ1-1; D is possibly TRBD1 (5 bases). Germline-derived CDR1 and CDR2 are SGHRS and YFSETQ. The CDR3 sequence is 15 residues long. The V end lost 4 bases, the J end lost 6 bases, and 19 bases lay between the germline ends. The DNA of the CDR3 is TGCGCCAGCAGCCTCCCCCAGGGAGGGGTTTCTGAAGCTTTCTTT. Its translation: CASSLPQGGVSEAFF. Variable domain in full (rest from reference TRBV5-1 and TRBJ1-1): KAGVTQTPRYLIKTRGQQVTLSCSPISGHRSVSWYQQTPGQGLQFLFEYFSETQRNKGNFPGRFSGRQFSNSRSEMNVSTLELGDSALYLCASSLPQGGVSEAFFGQGTRLTVV.

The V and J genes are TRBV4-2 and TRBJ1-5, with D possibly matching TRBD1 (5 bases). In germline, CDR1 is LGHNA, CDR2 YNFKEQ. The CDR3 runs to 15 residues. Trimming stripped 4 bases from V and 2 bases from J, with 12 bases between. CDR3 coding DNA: TGTGCCAGCAGCCCGGGACTTGAGGGCAATCAGCCCCAGCATTTT. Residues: CASSPGLEGNQPQHF.

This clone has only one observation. The CDR3 region has the DNA TGTGCCAGCTCACCACGGCAGCGTAGCACAGATACGCAGTATTTT. It codes for CASSPRQRSTDTQYF. The V call is TRBV18, the J call TRBJ2-3; D call uncertain. CDR1 KGHSH and CDR2 LQKENI come from the germline V gene. V was clipped by 1 base and J by 0 bases, with 8 bases between them. The CDR3 contains 15 residues.

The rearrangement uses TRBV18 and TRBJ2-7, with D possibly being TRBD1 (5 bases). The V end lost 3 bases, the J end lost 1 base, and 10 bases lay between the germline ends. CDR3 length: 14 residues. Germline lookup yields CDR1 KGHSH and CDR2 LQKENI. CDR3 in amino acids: CASSPNKGSYEQYF. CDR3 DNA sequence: TGTGCCAGCTCACCGAACAAGGGGTCCTACGAGCAGTACTTC.

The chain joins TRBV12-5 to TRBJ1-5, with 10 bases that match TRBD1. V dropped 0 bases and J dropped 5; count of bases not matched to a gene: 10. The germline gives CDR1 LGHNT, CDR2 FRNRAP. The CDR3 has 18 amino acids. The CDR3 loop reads CASGLVTWTGGFDQPQHF. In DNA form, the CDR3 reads TGTGCTAGTGGTTTGGTAACGTGGACAGGGGGTTTTGATCAGCCCCAGCATTTT.

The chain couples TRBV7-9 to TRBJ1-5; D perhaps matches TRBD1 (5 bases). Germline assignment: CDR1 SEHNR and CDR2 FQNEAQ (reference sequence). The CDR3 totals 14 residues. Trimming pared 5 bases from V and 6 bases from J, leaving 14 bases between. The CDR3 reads CASSHSGGFQPQHF. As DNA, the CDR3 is TGTGCCAGCAGCCATTCCGGGGGGTTTCAGCCCCAGCATTTT.

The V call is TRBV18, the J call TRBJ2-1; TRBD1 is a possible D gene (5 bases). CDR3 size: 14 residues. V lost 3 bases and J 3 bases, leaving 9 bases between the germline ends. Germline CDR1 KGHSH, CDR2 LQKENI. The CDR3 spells CASSPTQVYNEQFF. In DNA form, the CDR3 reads TGTGCCAGCTCACCTACACAGGTCTACAATGAGCAGTTCTTC.

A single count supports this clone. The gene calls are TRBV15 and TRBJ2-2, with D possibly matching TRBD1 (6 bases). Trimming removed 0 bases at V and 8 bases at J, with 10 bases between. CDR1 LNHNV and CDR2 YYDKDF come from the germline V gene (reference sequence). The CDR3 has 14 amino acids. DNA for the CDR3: TGTGCCACCAGCAGAGAAAACAGGGTGGGGGAGCTGTTTTTT. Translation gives CATSRENRVGELFF.

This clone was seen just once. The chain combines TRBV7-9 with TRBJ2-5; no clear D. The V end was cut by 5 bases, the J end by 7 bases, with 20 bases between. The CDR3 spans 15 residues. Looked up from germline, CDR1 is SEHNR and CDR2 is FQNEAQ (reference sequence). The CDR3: CASSPDLGVSGTQYF. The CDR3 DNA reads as TGTGCCAGCAGCCCCGACCTCGGAGTGTCTGGGACCCAGTACTTC.

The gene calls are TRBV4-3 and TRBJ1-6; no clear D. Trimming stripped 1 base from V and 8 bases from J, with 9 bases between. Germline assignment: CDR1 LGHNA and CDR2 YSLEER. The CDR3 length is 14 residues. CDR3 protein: CASSQVRGYSPLHF. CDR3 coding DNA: TGCGCCAGCAGCCAAGTTCGAGGGTATTCACCCCTCCACTTT.

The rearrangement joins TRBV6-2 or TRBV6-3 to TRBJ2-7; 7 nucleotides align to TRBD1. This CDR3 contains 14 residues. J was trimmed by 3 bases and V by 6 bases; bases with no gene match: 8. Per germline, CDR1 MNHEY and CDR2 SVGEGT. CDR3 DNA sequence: TGTGCCAGCAGCTATAGACAGGGTAACTACGAGCAGTACTTC. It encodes CASSYRQGNYEQYF.

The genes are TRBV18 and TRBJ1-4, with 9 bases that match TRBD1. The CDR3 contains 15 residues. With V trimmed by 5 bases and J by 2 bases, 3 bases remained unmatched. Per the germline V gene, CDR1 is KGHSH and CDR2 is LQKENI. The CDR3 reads CASSFGQGTNEKLFF. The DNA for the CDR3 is TGTGCCAGCTCATTCGGACAGGGGACTAATGAAAAACTGTTTTTT. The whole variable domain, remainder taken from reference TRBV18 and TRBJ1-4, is NAGVMQNPRHLVRRRGQEARLRCSPMKGHSHVYWYRQLPEEGLKFMVYLQKENIIDESGMPKERFSAEFPKEGPSILRIQQVVRGDSAAYFCASSFGQGTNEKLFFGSGTQLSVL.

As DNA, the CDR3 is TGTGCCAGTAGTCTGGGGACATCGGGACAGCTTGTTTTTAACTATGGCTACACCTTC. Its protein is CASSLGTSGQLVFNYGYTF. V gene TRBV19 combines with J gene TRBJ1-2, with 7 bases matching TRBD1. The germline gives CDR1 LNHDA, CDR2 SQIVND (reference sequence). This CDR3 has 19 residues. Germline trimming cut 5 bases from V and 1 base from J; bases unmatched to any gene: 19.

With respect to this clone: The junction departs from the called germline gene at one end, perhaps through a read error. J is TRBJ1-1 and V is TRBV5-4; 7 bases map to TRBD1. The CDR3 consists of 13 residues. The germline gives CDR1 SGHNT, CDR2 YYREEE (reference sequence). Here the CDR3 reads CASSTGQNPEAFF. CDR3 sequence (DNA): TGTGCCAGCAGCACGGGACAGAACCCTGAAGCTTTCTTT. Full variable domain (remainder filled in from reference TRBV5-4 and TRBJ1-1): ETGVTQSPTHLIKTRGQQVTLRCSSQSGHNTVSWYQQALGQGPQFIFQYYREEENGRGNFPPRFSGLQFPNYSSELNVNALELDDSALYLCASSTGQNPEAFFGQGTRLTVV.

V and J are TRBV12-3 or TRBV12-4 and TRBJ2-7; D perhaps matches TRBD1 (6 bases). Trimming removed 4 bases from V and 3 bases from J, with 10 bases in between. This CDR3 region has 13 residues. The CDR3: CASSSAQGYEQYF. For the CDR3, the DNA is TGTGCCAGCAGTTCCGCACAGGGCTACGAGCAGTACTTC.

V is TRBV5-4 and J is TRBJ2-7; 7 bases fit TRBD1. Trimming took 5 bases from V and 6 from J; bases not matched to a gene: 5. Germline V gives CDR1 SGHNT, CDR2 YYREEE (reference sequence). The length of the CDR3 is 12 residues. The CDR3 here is CASSRTGIEQYF. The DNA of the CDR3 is TGTGCCAGCAGTAGGACAGGAATCGAGCAGTACTTC.

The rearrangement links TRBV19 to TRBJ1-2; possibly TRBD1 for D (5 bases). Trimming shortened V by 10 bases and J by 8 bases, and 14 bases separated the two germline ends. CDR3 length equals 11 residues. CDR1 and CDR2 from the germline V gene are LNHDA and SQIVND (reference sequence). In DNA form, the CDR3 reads TGTGCCACTCCGCTCCGGGGGGGCTACACCTTC. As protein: CATPLRGGYTF.

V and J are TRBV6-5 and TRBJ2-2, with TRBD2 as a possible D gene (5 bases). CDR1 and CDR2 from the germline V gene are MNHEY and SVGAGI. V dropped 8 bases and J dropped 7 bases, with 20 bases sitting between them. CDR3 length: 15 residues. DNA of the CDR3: TGTGCCAGCGAGCCACAAGCCGGGGTTGGCGGGGAGCTGTTTTTT. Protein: CASEPQAGVGGELFF.

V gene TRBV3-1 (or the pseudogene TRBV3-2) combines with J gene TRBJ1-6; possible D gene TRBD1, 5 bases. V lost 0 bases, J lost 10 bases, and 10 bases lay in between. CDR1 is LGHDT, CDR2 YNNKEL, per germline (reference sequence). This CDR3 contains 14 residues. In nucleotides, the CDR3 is TGTGCCAGCAGCCAAGAAGGGGTCCGGTCACCCCTCCACTTT. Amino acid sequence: CASSQEGVRSPLHF.

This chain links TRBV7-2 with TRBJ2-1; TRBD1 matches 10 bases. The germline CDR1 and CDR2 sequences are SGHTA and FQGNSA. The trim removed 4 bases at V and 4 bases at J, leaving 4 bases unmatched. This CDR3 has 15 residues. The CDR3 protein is CASSSGQGIYNEQFF. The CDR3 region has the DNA TGTGCCAGCAGCTCGGGACAGGGGATTTACAATGAGCAGTTCTTC.

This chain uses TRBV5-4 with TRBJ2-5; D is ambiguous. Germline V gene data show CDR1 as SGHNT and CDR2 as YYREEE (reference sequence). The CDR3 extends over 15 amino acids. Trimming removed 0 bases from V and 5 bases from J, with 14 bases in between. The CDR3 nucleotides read TGTGCCAGCAGCTTGGGGGCAAAAAAATCGGAGACCCAGTACTTC. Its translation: CASSLGAKKSETQYF.

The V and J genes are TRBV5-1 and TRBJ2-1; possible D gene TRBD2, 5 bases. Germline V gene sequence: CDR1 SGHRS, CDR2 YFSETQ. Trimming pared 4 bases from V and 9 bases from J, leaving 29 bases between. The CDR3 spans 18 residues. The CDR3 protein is CASSPGLAAGTAIGEQFF. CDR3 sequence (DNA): TGCGCCAGCAGCCCGGGGTTGGCCGCAGGAACCGCGATTGGTGAGCAGTTCTTC. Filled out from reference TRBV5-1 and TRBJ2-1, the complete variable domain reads KAGVTQTPRYLIKTRGQQVTLSCSPISGHRSVSWYQQTPGQGLQFLFEYFSETQRNKGNFPGRFSGRQFSNSRSEMNVSTLELGDSALYLCASSPGLAAGTAIGEQFFGPGTRLTVL.

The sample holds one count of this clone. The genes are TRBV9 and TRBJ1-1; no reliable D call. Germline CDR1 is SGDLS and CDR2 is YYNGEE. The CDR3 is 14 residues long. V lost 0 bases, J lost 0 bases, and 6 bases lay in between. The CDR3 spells CASSVEPLNTEAFF. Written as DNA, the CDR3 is TGTGCCAGCAGCGTAGAGCCCCTGAACACTGAAGCTTTCTTT.